The clone carrying this T cell receptor (beta chain) was seen a handful of times. This sample stems from a study of T cells in Graves' hyperthyroidism and ophthalmopathy. What was amplified from RNA transcripts were TCR beta CDR3 regions. The primer set for the first-round RT-PCR of the TCR CDR3 was HTBI. From the multiplex PCR reads, TCRdb called clonotypes with MiXCR, one entry per CDR3 protein. The table lists about 300,000 distinct CDR3 sequences, less than 20% of them singletons. Germline assignment: CDR1 LNHNV and CDR2 YYDKDF (reference sequence). The V gene lost 1 base and the J gene lost 0 bases, with 10 bases spanning the gap. The CDR3 length is 15 residues.

This clonotype originated in a man aged 45-65 years with Graves' ophthalmopathy. The sample was blood. V and J are TRBV15 and TRBJ2-7; D is undetermined. The CDR3 protein is CATSRGQLDSYEQYF. The CDR3 bases are TGTGCCACCAGCAGAGGTCAGCTAGACTCCTACGAGCAGTACTTC.